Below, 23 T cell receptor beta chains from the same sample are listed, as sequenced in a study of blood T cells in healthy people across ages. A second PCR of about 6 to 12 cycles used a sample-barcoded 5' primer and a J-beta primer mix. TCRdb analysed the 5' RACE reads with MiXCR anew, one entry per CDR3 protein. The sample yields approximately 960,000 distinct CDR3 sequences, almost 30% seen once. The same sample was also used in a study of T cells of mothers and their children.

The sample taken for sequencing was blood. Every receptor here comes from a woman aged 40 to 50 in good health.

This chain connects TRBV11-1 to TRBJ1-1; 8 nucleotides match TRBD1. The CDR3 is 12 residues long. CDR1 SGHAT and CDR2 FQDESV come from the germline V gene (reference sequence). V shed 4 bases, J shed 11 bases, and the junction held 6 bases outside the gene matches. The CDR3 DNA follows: TGTGCCAGCAGCTCCCCGACAGGGGTGGCTTTCTTT. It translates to CASSSPTGVAFF.

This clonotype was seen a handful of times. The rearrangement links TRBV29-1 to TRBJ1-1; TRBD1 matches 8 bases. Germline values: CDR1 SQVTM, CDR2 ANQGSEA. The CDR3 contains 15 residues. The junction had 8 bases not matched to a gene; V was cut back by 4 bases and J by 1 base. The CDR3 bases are TGCAGCGTTGTCCAGGGGGCGAGGGAGAACACTGAAGCTTTCTTT. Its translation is CSVVQGARENTEAFF.

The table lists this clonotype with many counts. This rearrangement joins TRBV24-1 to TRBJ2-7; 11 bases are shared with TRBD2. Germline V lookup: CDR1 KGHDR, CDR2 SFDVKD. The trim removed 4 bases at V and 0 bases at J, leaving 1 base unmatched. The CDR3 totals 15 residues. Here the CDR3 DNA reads TGTGCCACCAGTGAAGGACTAGCGGGCTCCTACGAGCAGTACTTC. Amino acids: CATSEGLAGSYEQYF.

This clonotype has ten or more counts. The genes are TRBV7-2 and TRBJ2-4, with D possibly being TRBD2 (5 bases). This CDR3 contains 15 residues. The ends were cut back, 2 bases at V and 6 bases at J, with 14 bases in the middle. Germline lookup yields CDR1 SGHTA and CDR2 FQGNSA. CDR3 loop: CASSLSPTAGNIQYF. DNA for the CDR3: TGTGCCAGCAGCTTAAGTCCTACGGCGGGAAACATTCAGTACTTC.

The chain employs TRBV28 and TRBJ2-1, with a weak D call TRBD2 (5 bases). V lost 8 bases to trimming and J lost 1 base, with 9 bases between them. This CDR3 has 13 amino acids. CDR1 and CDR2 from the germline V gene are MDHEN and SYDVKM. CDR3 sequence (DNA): TGTGCCAGCGGGAGCGCGTCCTACAATGAGCAGTTCTTC. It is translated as CASGSASYNEQFF. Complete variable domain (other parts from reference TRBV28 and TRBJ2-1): DVKVTQSSRYLVKRTGEKVFLECVQDMDHENMFWYRQDPGLGLRLIYFSYDVKMKEKGDIPEGYSVSREKKERFSLILESASTNQTSMYLCASGSASYNEQFFGPGTRLTVL.

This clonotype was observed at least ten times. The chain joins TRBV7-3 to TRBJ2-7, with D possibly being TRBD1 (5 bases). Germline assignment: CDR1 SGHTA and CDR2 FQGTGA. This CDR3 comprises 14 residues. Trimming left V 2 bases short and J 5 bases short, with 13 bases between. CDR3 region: CASSLLGRVDEQYF. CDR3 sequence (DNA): TGTGCCAGCAGCTTATTGGGCAGGGTGGACGAGCAGTACTTC. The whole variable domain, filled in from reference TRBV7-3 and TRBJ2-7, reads GAGVSQTPSNKVTEKGKYVELRCDPISGHTALYWYRQSLGQGPEFLIYFQGTGAADDSGLPNDRFFAVRPEGSVSTLKIQRTERGDSAVYLCASSLLGRVDEQYFGPGTRLTVT.

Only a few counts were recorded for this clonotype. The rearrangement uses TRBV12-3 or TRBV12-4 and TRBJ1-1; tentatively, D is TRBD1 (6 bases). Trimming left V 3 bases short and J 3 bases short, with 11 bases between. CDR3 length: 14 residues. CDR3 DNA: TGTGCCAGCAGTTTTCGACAGGTCTACACTGAAGCTTTCTTT. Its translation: CASSFRQVYTEAFF.

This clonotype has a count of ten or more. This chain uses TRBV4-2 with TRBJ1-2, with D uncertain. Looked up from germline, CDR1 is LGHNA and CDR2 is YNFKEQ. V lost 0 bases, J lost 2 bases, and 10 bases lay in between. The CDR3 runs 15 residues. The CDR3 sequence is CASSQDYPGNYGYTF. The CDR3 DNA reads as TGTGCCAGCAGCCAAGATTACCCGGGGAACTATGGCTACACCTTC.

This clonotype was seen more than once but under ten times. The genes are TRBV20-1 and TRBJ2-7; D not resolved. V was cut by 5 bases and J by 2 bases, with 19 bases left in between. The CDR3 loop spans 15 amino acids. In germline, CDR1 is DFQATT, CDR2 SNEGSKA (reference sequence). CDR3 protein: CSAPPSGRSPYEQYF. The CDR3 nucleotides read TGCAGTGCTCCCCCATCGGGCAGGTCCCCCTACGAGCAGTACTTC.

In nucleotides, the CDR3 is TGCAGTGCTAGAGATTTGGGGGGAGATACGCAGTATTTT. Amino acids: CSARDLGGDTQYF. The V call is TRBV20-1, the J call TRBJ2-3; D is perhaps TRBD2 (6 bases). The CDR3 runs 13 residues. Germline V gene data show CDR1 as DFQATT and CDR2 as SNEGSKA (reference sequence). V lost 0 bases and J 5 bases, leaving 9 bases between the germline ends.

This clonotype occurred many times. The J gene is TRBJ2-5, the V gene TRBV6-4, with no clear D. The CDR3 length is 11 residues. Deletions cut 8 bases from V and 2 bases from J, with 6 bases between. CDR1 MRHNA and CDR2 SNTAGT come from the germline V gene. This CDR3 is CASPSQETQYF. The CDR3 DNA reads TGTGCCAGCCCTTCTCAAGAGACCCAGTACTTC.

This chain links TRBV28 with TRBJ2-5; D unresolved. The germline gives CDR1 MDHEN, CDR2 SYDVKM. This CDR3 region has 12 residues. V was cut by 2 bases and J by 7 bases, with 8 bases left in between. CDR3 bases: TGTGCCAGCAGTTTAAGTCGTGGGACCCAGTACTTC. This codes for CASSLSRGTQYF.

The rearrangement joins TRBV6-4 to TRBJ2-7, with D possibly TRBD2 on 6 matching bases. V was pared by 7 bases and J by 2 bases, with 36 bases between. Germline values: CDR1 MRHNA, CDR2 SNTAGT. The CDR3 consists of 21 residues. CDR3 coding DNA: TGTGCCAGCACCTTGGCCAGCGGGCCTAGCGTAAGCTACAACGCGGCCTACGAGCAGTACTTC. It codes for CASTLASGPSVSYNAAYEQYF.

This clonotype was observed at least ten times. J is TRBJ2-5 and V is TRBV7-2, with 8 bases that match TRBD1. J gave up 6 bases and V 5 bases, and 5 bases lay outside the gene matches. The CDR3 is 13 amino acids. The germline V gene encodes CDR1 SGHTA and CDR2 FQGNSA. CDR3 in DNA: TGTGCCAGCAGCCCAGACAGGGGTCAGACCCAGTACTTC. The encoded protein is CASSPDRGQTQYF.

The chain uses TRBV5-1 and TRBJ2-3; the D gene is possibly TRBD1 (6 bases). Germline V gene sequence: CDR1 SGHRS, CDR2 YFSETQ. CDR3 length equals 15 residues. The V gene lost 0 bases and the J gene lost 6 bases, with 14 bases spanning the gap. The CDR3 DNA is TGCGCCAGCAGCTTGGTAGGGCAGGGGATTGATACGCAGTATTTT. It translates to CASSLVGQGIDTQYF.

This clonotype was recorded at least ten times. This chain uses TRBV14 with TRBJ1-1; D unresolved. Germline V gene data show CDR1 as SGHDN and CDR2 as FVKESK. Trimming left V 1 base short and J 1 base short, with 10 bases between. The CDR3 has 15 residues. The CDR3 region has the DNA TGTGCCAGCAGCCAAGCCCCGGGCGAGAACACTGAAGCTTTCTTT. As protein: CASSQAPGENTEAFF.

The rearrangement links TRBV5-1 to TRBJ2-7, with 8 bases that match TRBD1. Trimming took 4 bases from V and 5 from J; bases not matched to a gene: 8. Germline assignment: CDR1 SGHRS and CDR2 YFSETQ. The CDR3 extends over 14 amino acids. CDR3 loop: CASSLGQEVNEQYF. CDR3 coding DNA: TGCGCCAGCAGCCTGGGACAGGAGGTTAACGAGCAGTACTTC. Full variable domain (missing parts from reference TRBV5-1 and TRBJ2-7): KAGVTQTPRYLIKTRGQQVTLSCSPISGHRSVSWYQQTPGQGLQFLFEYFSETQRNKGNFPGRFSGRQFSNSRSEMNVSTLELGDSALYLCASSLGQEVNEQYFGPGTRLTVT.

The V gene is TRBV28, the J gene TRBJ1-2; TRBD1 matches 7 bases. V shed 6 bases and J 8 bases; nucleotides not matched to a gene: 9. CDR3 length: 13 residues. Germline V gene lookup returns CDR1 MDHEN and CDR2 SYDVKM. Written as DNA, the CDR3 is TGTGCCAGCAGCCCCACAGGGGACCCGGGCTACACCTTC. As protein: CASSPTGDPGYTF.

The CDR3: CASSLDLRNTEAFF. CDR3 coding DNA: TGTGCCAGCAGCTTAGATCTTCGGAACACTGAAGCTTTCTTT. The J gene is TRBJ1-1, the V gene TRBV11-2; D gene ambiguous. Germline V gives CDR1 SGHAT, CDR2 FQNNGV. Trimming removed 0 bases at V and 1 base at J, with 6 bases between. The CDR3 length is 14 residues.

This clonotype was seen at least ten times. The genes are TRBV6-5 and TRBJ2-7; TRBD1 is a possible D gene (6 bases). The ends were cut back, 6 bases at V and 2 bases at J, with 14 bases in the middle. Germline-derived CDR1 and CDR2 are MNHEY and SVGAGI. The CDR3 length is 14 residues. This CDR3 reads CASSDNRVPYEQYF. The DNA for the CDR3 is TGTGCCAGCAGCGACAACAGGGTGCCCTACGAGCAGTACTTC.

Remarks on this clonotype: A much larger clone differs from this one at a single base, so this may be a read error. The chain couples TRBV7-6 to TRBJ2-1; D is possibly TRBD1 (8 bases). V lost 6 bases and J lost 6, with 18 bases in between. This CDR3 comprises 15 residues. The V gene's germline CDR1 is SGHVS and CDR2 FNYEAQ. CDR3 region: CASSHNYRGGNEQFF. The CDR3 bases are TGTGCCAGCAGTCACAATTACAGGGGGGGCAATGAGCAGTTCTTC.

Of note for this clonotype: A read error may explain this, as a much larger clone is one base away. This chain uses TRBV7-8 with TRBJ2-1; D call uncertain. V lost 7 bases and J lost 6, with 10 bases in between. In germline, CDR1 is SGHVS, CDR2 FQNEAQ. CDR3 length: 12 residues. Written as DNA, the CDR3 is TGTGCCAGCAACCATCCCCCCAATGAGCAGTTCTTC. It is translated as CASNHPPNEQFF.

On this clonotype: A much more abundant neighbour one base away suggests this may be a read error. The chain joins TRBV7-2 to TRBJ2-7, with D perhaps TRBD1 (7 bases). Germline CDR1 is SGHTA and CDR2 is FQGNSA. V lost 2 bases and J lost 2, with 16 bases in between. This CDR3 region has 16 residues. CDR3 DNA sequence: TGTGCCAGCAGCTTATGGAATAGCAGGGGGGCCTACGAGCAGTACTTC. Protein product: CASSLWNSRGAYEQYF.